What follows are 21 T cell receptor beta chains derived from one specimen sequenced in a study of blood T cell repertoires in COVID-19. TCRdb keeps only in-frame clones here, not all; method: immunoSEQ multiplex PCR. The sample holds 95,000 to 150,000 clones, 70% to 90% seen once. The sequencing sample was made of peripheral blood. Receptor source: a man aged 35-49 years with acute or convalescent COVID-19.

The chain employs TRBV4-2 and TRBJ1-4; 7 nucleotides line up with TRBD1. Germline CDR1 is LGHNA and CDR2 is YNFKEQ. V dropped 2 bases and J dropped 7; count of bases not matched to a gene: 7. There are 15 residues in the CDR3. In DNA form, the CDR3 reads TGTGCCAGCAGCCAATCAAGACAGGGCAGTGAAAAACTGTTTTTT. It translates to CASSQSRQGSEKLFF.

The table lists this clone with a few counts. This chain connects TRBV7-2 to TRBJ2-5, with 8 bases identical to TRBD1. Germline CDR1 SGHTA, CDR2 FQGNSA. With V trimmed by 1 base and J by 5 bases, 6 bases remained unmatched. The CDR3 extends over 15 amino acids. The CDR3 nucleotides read TGTGCCAGCAGCTTAGGCCAGGGGGCCGGGGAGACCCAGTACTTC. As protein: CASSLGQGAGETQYF.

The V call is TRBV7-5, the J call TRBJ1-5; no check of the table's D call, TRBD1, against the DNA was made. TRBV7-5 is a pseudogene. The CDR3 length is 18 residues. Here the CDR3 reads CARSPSLSKGGGNQPQHF. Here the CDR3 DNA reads TGTGCCAGAAGCCCATCTTTATCTAAAGGGGGCGGCAATCAGCCCCAGCATTTT.

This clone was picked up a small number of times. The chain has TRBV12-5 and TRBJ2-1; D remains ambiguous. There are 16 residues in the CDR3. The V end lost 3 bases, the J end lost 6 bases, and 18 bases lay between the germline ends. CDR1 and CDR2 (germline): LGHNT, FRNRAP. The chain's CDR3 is CASGFPPRFGGNEQFF. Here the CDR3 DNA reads TGTGCTAGTGGTTTTCCCCCTCGCTTCGGTGGCAATGAGCAGTTCTTC.

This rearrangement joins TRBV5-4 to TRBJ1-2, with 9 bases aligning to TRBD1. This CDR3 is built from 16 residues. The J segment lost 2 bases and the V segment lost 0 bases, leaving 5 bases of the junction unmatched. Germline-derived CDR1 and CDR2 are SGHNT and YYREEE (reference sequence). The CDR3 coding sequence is TGTGCCAGCAGCTTGGGTACAGGGGGCCCCAACTATGGCTACACCTTC. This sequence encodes CASSLGTGGPNYGYTF.

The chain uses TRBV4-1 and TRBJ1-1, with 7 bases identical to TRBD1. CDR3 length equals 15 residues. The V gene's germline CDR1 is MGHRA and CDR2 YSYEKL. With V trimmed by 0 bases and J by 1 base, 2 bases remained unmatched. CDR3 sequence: CASSQEDRTNTEAFF. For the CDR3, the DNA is TGCGCCAGCAGCCAAGAGGACAGGACGAACACTGAAGCTTTCTTT.

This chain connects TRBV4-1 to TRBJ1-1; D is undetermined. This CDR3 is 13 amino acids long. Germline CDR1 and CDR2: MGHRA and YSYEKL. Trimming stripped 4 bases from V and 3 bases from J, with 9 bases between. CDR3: CASSLGLHTEAFF. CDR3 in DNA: TGCGCCAGCAGCCTTGGACTGCACACTGAAGCTTTCTTT.

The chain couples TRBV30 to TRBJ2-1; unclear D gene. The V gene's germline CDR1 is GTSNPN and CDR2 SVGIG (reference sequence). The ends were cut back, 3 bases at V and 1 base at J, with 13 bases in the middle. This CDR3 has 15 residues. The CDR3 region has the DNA TGTGCCTGGAGCCGCCTAATGGTTTCCTACAATGAGCAGTTCTTC. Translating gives CAWSRLMVSYNEQFF.

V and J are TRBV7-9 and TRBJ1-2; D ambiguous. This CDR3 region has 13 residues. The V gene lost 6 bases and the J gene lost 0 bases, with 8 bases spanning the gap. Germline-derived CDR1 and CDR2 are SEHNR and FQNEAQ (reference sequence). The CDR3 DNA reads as TGTGCCAGCAGGTCAACTGCTAACTATGGCTACACCTTC. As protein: CASRSTANYGYTF.

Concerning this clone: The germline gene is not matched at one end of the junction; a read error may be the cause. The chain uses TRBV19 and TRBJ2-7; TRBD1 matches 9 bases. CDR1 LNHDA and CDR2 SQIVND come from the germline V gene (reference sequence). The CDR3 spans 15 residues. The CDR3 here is CASSARDRASSEQYF. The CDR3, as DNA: TGTGCCAGTAGTGCACGGGACAGGGCCTCCTCCGAGCAGTACTTC.

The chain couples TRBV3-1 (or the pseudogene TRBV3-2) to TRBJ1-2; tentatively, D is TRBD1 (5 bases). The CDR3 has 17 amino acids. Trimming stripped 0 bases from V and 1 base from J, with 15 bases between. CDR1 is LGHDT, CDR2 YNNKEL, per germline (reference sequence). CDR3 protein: CASSQDLGGGFNYGYTF. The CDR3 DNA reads TGTGCCAGCAGCCAAGATCTTGGGGGAGGATTTAACTATGGCTACACCTTC.

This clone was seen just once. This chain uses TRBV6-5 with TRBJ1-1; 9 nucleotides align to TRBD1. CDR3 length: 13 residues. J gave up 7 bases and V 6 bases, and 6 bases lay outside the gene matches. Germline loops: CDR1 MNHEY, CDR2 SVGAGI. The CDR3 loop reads CASRLQGAIEAFF. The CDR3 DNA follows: TGTGCCAGCAGACTACAGGGGGCGATTGAAGCTTTCTTT.

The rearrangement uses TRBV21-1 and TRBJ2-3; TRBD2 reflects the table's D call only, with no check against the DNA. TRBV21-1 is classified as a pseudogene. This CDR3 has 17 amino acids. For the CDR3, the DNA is TGTGCCAGCAGCAAAAAGGGTACGGCTCAAGCGGGAGATACGCAGTATTTT. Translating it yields CASSKKGTAQAGDTQYF.

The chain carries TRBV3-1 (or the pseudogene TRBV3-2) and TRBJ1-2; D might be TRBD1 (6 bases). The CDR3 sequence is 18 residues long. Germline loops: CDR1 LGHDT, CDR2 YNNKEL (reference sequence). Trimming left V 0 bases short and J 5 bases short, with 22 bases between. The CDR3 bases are TGTGCCAGCAGCCAAGATTCGGGGAAAGAGGGGGGGTTTTATGGCTACACCTTC. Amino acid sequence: CASSQDSGKEGGFYGYTF.

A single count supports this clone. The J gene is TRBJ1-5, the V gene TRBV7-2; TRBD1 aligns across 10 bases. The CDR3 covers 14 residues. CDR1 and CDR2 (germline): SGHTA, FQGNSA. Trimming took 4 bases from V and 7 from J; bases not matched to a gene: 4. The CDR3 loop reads CASSSTGGRQPQHF. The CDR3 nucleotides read TGTGCCAGCAGCTCGACAGGGGGCCGGCAGCCCCAGCATTTT.

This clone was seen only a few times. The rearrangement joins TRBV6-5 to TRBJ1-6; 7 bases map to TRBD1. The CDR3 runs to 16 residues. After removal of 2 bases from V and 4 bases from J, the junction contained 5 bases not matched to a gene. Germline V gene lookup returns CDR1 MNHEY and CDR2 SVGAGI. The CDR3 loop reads CASSYGQGGYNSPLHF. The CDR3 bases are TGTGCCAGCAGTTACGGCCAGGGGGGATATAATTCACCCCTCCACTTT.

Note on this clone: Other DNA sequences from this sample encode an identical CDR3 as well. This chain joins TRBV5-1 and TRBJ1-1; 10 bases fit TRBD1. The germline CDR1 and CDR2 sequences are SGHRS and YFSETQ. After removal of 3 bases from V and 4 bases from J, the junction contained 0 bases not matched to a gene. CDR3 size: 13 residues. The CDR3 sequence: CASSWDRGTEAFF. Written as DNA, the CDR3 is TGCGCCAGCAGCTGGGACAGGGGCACTGAAGCTTTCTTT.

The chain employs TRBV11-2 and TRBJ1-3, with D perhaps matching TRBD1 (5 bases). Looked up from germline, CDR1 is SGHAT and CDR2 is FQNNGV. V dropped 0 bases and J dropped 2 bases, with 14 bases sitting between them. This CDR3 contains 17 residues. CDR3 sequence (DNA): TGTGCCAGCAGCTTAGAATGGACACACATGCCTGGAAACACCATATATTTT. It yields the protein CASSLEWTHMPGNTIYF.

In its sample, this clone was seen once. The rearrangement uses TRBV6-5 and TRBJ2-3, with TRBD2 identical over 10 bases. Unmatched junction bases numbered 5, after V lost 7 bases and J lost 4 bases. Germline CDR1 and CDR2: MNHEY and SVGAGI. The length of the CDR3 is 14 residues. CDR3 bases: TGTGCCAGCAAGAGGCTAGCGGGAGCAGATACGCAGTATTTT. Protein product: CASKRLAGADTQYF.

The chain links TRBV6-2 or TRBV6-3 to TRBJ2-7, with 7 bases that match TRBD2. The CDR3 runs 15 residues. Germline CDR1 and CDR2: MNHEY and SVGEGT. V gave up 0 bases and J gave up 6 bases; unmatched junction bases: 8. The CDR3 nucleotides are TGTGCCAGCAGTTACTCGATCCCGGGGGGTAGCGAGCAGTACTTC. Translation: CASSYSIPGGSEQYF.

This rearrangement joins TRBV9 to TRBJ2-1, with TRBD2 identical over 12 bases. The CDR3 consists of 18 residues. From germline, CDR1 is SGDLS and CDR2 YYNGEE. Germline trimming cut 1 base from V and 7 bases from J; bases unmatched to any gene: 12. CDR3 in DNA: TGTGCCAGCAGCGTACACGCTAGCGGGAGGGGAGGTAGGAATGAGCAGTTCTTC. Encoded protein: CASSVHASGRGGRNEQFF.